Following are 8 T cell receptor beta chains from one sample sequenced in a study of CD8+CD57+ T cells in acquired aplastic anemia. Genomic DNA, serving as template, underwent TCR beta VDJ and CDR3 profiling. TCRdb re-called the reads with MiXCR, one entry per CDR3 protein. The profile covers around 230,000 distinct CDR3 sequences, with 60% to 65% appearing a single time and 25% to 30% taken by the ten largest. The sequencing input was sorted CD4+, CD8+, or CD8+CD57+ T cells (not recorded which) from PBMCs. The source is a human donor in good health.

The V gene is TRBV10-3, the J gene TRBJ1-5; tentatively, D is TRBD1 (5 bases). V lost 8 bases and J 3 bases, leaving 14 bases between the germline ends. The CDR3 sequence is 14 residues long. CDR1 and CDR2 from the germline V gene are ENHRY and SYGVKD. CDR3 sequence (DNA): TGTGCCATCGGAGGGGTAGAGAACAATCAGCCCCAGCATTTT. As protein: CAIGGVENNQPQHF.

This clonotype was counted many times. The gene calls are TRBV6-2 or TRBV6-3 and TRBJ2-7; D possibly corresponds to TRBD1 (6 bases). The CDR3 loop spans 14 amino acids. Germline loops: CDR1 MNHEY, CDR2 SVGEGT. Between the trimmed V and J ends, which lost 7 bases and 2 bases, there was a span of 15 bases. The chain's CDR3 is CASTKDSFTYEQYF. CDR3 in DNA: TGTGCCAGCACCAAGGACAGCTTCACCTACGAGCAGTACTTC.

The chain uses TRBV7-9 and TRBJ1-1; tentatively, D is TRBD1 (5 bases). Between the trimmed V and J ends, which lost 3 bases and 1 base, there was a span of 12 bases. Per the germline V gene, CDR1 is SEHNR and CDR2 is FQNEAQ (reference sequence). The CDR3 has 15 residues. CDR3 loop: CASSFFGDPNTEAFF. The DNA for the CDR3 is TGTGCCAGCAGCTTCTTCGGGGACCCGAACACTGAAGCTTTCTTT.

The chain has TRBV5-1 and TRBJ2-2, with a possible D match to TRBD2 (6 bases). The CDR3 extends over 13 amino acids. Looked up from germline, CDR1 is SGHRS and CDR2 is YFSETQ. Trimming pared 7 bases from V and 8 bases from J, leaving 15 bases between. The CDR3 bases are TGCGCCAGCGAGGGGCAGAGCGGGGGGGAGCTGTTTTTT. Amino acid sequence: CASEGQSGGELFF.

This clonotype appeared a few times. The V call is TRBV28, the J call TRBJ2-1; TRBD1 might be the D (6 bases). V dropped 4 bases and J dropped 5 bases, with 18 bases sitting between them. Germline values: CDR1 MDHEN, CDR2 SYDVKM. This CDR3 comprises 16 residues. This chain's CDR3 is CASSSLSRTDNNEQFF. The CDR3 DNA sequence: TGTGCCAGCAGTTCCCTTTCCCGGACAGATAACAATGAGCAGTTCTTC.

This clonotype appeared a single time. V usage is TRBV15 and J usage is TRBJ2-6; 12 bases agree with TRBD1. Germline trimming cut 0 bases from V and 3 bases from J; bases unmatched to any gene: 6. CDR1 and CDR2 from the germline V gene are LNHNV and YYDKDF (reference sequence). The CDR3 covers 19 residues. As DNA, the CDR3 is TGTGCCACCAGCAGAGAAGGGGGACAGGGGGCTTATGGGGCCAACGTCCTGACTTTC. Amino acid sequence: CATSREGGQGAYGANVLTF.

On this clonotype itself: At one end the junction does not follow the germline gene, possibly because of a read error. V gene TRBV7-9 combines with J gene TRBJ2-3, with a weak D call TRBD1 (6 bases). The CDR3 runs to 17 residues. Germline lookup yields CDR1 SEHNR and CDR2 FQNEAQ (reference sequence). CDR3 coding DNA: TGCGCCAGCAGCCAAGAACAGACAGGATCCCCCACAGATACGCAGTATTTT. This gives the protein CASSQEQTGSPTDTQYF.

The V gene is TRBV15, the J gene TRBJ1-4; no clear D gene. Germline CDR1 is LNHNV and CDR2 is YYDKDF (reference sequence). The CDR3 consists of 14 residues. V dropped 1 base and J dropped 5 bases, with 8 bases sitting between them. The CDR3 sequence is CATSRVSSNEKLFF. The DNA of the CDR3 is TGTGCCACCAGCAGAGTCAGCTCAAATGAAAAACTGTTTTTT.